This section outlines one TCR beta chain sequence together with its context. Its target is unknown. The data are from a study of blood T cells in healthy people across ages. Study background: Per two T cells, about one barcoded beta molecule was captured through template switching. Findings of the study overall: Age showed a roughly linear inverse relationship with TCR beta diversity per million T cells.

CDR1 and CDR2 from the germline V gene are MNHEY and SVGAGI. V dropped 4 bases and J dropped 5 bases, with 11 bases sitting between them. The CDR3 is 13 residues long. Sample-barcoded 5' priming and a J-beta primer mix drove a second PCR of roughly 7 to 11 cycles. TCRdb itself ran the 5' RACE reads through MiXCR, one entry per CDR3 protein. Among approximately 320,000 distinct CDR3 sequences listed, around 30% were seen once. The V and J genes are TRBV6-5 and TRBJ1-1, with D unclear. The receptor was derived from a woman in her seventies in good health. The specimen was blood. The CDR3 loop reads CASSSGRWTEAFF. The CDR3 nucleotides read TGTGCCAGCAGTTCCGGGAGGTGGACTGAAGCTTTCTTT.